One sample yielded the 4 T cell receptor beta chains listed below, sequenced in a study of human T cells and chemical hapten exposure. Unfractionated whole blood was the source from which total RNA was extracted. In the library, unique molecular identifiers were attached to individual cDNA molecules. TCRdb fed the reads into MiXCR, producing one record per CDR3 protein. The profile shows about 120,000 distinct CDR3 sequences, about 8.9% of them singletons. Source material: whole blood. These receptor sequences come from a human donor in good health. Some clones in this sample may be carry-over from other donors' samples.

There are a few counts of this clonotype. The genes are TRBV20-1 and TRBJ2-7; 10 nucleotides align to TRBD1. V lost 5 bases, J lost 2 bases, and 9 bases stayed unmatched. This CDR3 contains 15 residues. CDR1 and CDR2 from the germline V gene are DFQATT and SNEGSKA (reference sequence). The CDR3 spells CSAWQTGGLTYEQYF. The DNA of the CDR3 is TGCAGTGCTTGGCAGACAGGGGGCCTCACCTACGAGCAGTACTTC.

This clonotype was picked up many times. The chain combines TRBV16 with TRBJ1-5; D uncertain. CDR1 KGHSY and CDR2 FQNENV come from the germline V gene. The CDR3 totals 11 residues. Between the trimmed V and J ends, which lost 5 bases and 3 bases, there was a span of 2 bases. In nucleotides, the CDR3 is TGTGCCAGCAGCGACAATCAGCCCCAGCATTTT. Translation gives CASSDNQPQHF. The variable domain in full, completed from reference TRBV16 and TRBJ1-5, reads GEEVAQTPKHLVRGEGQKAKLYCAPIKGHSYVFWYQQVLKNEFKFLISFQNENVFDETGMPKERFSAKCLPNSPCSLEIQATKLEDSAVYFCASSDNQPQHFGDGTRLSIL.

This clonotype was counted many times. This chain connects TRBV14 to TRBJ2-2; no definite D call. Trimming stripped 2 bases from V and 3 bases from J, with 4 bases between. CDR3 size: 13 residues. The germline V gene has CDR1 SGHDN and CDR2 FVKESK. CDR3 DNA: TGTGCCAGCAGCCAACGATACACCGGGGAGCTGTTTTTT. It is translated as CASSQRYTGELFF.

The chain links TRBV6-1 to TRBJ1-2, with 8 bases fitting TRBD1. Germline V gene lookup returns CDR1 MNHNS and CDR2 SASEGT. V lost 4 bases to trimming and J lost 6 bases; unmatched junction nucleotides: 4. The CDR3 consists of 13 residues. CDR3 loop: CASSVDRGDGYTF. The CDR3 DNA is TGTGCCAGCAGTGTCGACAGGGGAGATGGCTACACCTTC.